This T cell receptor (beta chain) originates from a study of cytotoxic CD8 clonotypes in ibrutinib-treated CLL. The repertoire was sequenced with immunoSEQ multiplex PCR; TCRdb's copy has only in-frame clones and lacks some. Among about 74,000 clones listed, 65% to 85% were seen once. Trimming stripped 2 bases from V and 5 bases from J, with 11 bases between. Per germline, CDR1 MNHEY and CDR2 SVGAGI. This CDR3 has 14 residues. The sample was PBMCs, taken at disease progression, from a patient treated with ibrutinib. The genes are TRBV6-5 and TRBJ2-3, with D maybe TRBD2 (5 bases). The TCR was taken from a human donor with chronic lymphocytic leukemia. The CDR3 DNA sequence: TGTGCCAGCAGTTACCGGGCGGAGGAAGATACGCAGTATTTT. Its translation: CASSYRAEEDTQYF.